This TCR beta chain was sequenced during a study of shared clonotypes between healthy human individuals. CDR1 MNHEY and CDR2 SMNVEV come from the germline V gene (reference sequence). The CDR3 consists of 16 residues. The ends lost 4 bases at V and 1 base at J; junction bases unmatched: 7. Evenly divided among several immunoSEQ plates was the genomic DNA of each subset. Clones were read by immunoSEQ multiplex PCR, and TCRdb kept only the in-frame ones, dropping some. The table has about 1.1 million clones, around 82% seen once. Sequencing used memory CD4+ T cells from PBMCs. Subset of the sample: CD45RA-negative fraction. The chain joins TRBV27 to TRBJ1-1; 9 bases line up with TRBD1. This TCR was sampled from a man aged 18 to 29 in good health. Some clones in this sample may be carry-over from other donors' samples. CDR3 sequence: CASSWYGTGRNTEAFF. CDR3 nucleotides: TGTGCCAGCAGTTGGTATGGGACAGGGAGGAACACTGAAGCTTTCTTT.